A single sample gave rise to the 18 T cell receptor beta chains below, sequenced in a study of blood T cell repertoires in COVID-19. Repertoires were generated with immunoSEQ multiplex PCR, while TCRdb's copy carries only in-frame clones and drops some. This table has 200,000 or so clones, less than 90% appearing once. Sequencing input: peripheral blood. These receptors came from a human donor in a cohort sampled during active COVID-19.

This clone has just a few counts. The chain uses TRBV5-4 and TRBJ2-7, with a weak D call TRBD2 (5 bases). The germline CDR1 and CDR2 sequences are SGHNT and YYREEE (reference sequence). With 0 bases removed from V and 2 bases from J, the gap between germline ends came to 12 bases. CDR3 size: 15 residues. The CDR3 sequence: CASSLDSGLTYEQYF. CDR3 bases: TGTGCCAGCAGCTTGGATTCAGGACTTACCTACGAGCAGTACTTC.

This clone was seen more than once but under ten times. As DNA, the CDR3 is TGCAGTGCTAGTCTAGCGGAGTACCAAGAGACCCAGTACTTC. This gives the protein CSASLAEYQETQYF. The rearrangement uses TRBV20-1 and TRBJ2-5; 7 bases agree with TRBD2. V lost 3 bases, J lost 0 bases, and 4 bases stayed unmatched. Germline CDR1 DFQATT, CDR2 SNEGSKA (reference sequence). CDR3 length equals 14 residues.

The rearrangement uses TRBV29-1 and TRBJ2-2; possible D gene TRBD2, 6 bases. CDR1 SQVTM and CDR2 ANQGSEA come from the germline V gene. This CDR3 contains 15 residues. Between the trimmed V and J ends, which lost 7 bases and 6 bases, there was a span of 21 bases. The CDR3 sequence: CSAGGGAGGAGELFF. CDR3 bases: TGCAGCGCCGGGGGTGGGGCCGGAGGGGCCGGGGAGCTGTTTTTT.

The chain carries TRBV24-1 and TRBJ2-1, with a weak D call TRBD2 (5 bases). The V end was cut by 9 bases, the J end by 1 base, with 12 bases between. Germline V gene sequence: CDR1 KGHDR, CDR2 SFDVKD. The CDR3 is 14 amino acids. CDR3 in DNA: TGTGCCACCGCAGTCGGGGATTCCTACAATGAGCAGTTCTTC. Translated: CATAVGDSYNEQFF.

This clone appeared a single time. The gene calls are TRBV27 and TRBJ1-5; TRBD1 matches 8 bases. V was clipped by 6 bases and J by 4 bases; unmatched bases: 8. The CDR3 consists of 15 residues. The germline gives CDR1 MNHEY, CDR2 SMNVEV (reference sequence). In nucleotides, the CDR3 is TGTGCCAGCAGCCCCGGGACAGGAAAAAATCAGCCCCAGCATTTT. Its protein product is CASSPGTGKNQPQHF.

This chain connects TRBV19 to TRBJ1-4, with D perhaps matching TRBD1 (5 bases). V dropped 2 bases and J dropped 3 bases, with 7 bases sitting between them. This CDR3 is built from 14 residues. CDR1 and CDR2 from the germline V gene are LNHDA and SQIVND (reference sequence). Here the CDR3 reads CASSISGANEKLFF. CDR3 sequence (DNA): TGTGCCAGTAGTATATCGGGGGCTAATGAAAAACTGTTTTTT.

This clone has just a few counts. This chain links TRBV5-1 with TRBJ1-2, with D tentatively TRBD1 (6 bases). Trimming shortened V by 4 bases and J by 5 bases, and 18 bases separated the two germline ends. The CDR3 extends over 15 amino acids. CDR1 is SGHRS and CDR2 is YFSETQ in the germline V gene. The CDR3 DNA follows: TGCGCCAGCAGCCATAACTCGGACAGAACGTATGGCTACACCTTC. Translated, it gives CASSHNSDRTYGYTF.

The chain joins TRBV5-1 to TRBJ2-7; D gene ambiguous. In germline, CDR1 is SGHRS, CDR2 YFSETQ. The CDR3 covers 16 residues. V gave up 4 bases and J gave up 0 bases, with 17 bases separating them. The CDR3 nucleotides read TGCGCCAGCAGCCTGGATGACTCCAACCTCTCCTACGAGCAGTACTTC. Amino acids: CASSLDDSNLSYEQYF.

This sequence joins TRBV28 and TRBJ1-3; D is uncertain. This CDR3 has 17 amino acids. With 0 bases removed from V and 0 bases from J, the gap between germline ends came to 12 bases. Germline CDR1 MDHEN, CDR2 SYDVKM. CDR3 bases: TGTGCCAGCAGTTTATGGTCCGCCGGGATCTCTGGAAACACCATATATTTT. Its protein product is CASSLWSAGISGNTIYF.

The chain recombines TRBV7-2 with TRBJ2-3; D is unresolved. Germline V gene sequence: CDR1 SGHTA, CDR2 FQGNSA. Trimming took off 2 bases at V and 6 bases at J, with 6 bases between the two ends. The CDR3 consists of 12 residues. The CDR3, as DNA: TGTGCCAGCAGCTTATCGCGGGATACGCAGTATTTT. Its protein is CASSLSRDTQYF.

This clone was seen a single time. The chain links TRBV7-3 to TRBJ2-3; 7 bases agree with TRBD2. V shed 4 bases and J 2 bases; nucleotides not matched to a gene: 3. Germline CDR1 SGHTA, CDR2 FQGTGA. This CDR3 comprises 14 residues. As DNA, the CDR3 is TGTGCCAGCAGCTCCGGGGGGTCCACAGATACGCAGTATTTT. Residues: CASSSGGSTDTQYF. The full variable domain, with the rest looked up from reference TRBV7-3 and TRBJ2-3, is GAGVSQTPSNKVTEKGKYVELRCDPISGHTALYWYRQSLGQGPEFLIYFQGTGAADDSGLPNDRFFAVRPEGSVSTLKIQRTERGDSAVYLCASSSGGSTDTQYFGPGTRLTVL.

The V gene is TRBV27, the J gene TRBJ1-5; no clear D. Between the trimmed V and J ends, which lost 8 bases and 3 bases, there was a span of 11 bases. CDR1 and CDR2 from the germline V gene are MNHEY and SMNVEV (reference sequence). The CDR3 length is 13 residues. CDR3 amino acids: CASPLVPNQPQHF. The CDR3, as DNA: TGTGCCAGCCCGTTAGTCCCCAATCAGCCCCAGCATTTT.

The chain carries TRBV28 and TRBJ1-1; D perhaps matches TRBD1 (5 bases). Trimming pared 4 bases from V and 1 base from J, leaving 16 bases between. Germline V gives CDR1 MDHEN, CDR2 SYDVKM. There are 16 residues in the CDR3. The CDR3 sequence is CASSSIRRRGNTEAFF. The DNA for the CDR3 is TGTGCCAGCAGTTCGATTCGGCGAAGGGGGAACACTGAAGCTTTCTTT.

The V call is TRBV6-5, the J call TRBJ2-2, with D possibly being TRBD1 (6 bases). Germline-derived CDR1 and CDR2 are MNHEY and SVGAGI. The CDR3 is 15 residues long. The V and J ends lost 5 bases and 6 bases respectively, with 16 bases between them. CDR3 nucleotide sequence: TGTGCCAGCAGTCGTCCGGCACAGGGAGCCGGGGAGCTGTTTTTT. Protein product: CASSRPAQGAGELFF.

Here the CDR3 reads CASSIGQQINSPLHF. CDR3 nucleotides: TGTGCCAGTAGTATTGGACAACAGATCAATTCACCCCTCCACTTT. The chain is built from TRBV19 and TRBJ1-6, with D perhaps matching TRBD1 (5 bases). Germline values: CDR1 LNHDA, CDR2 SQIVND (reference sequence). The V and J ends lost 3 bases and 7 bases respectively, with 13 bases between them. The CDR3 contains 15 residues.

The chain employs TRBV27 and TRBJ1-2; 8 bases align to TRBD1. Trimming cost V 0 bases and J 7 bases; bases outside gene matches: 7. Germline loops: CDR1 MNHEY, CDR2 SMNVEV (reference sequence). The CDR3 covers 15 residues. For the CDR3, the DNA is TGTGCCAGCAGTTTATCGCGGACAGGGAATGTTGGCTACACCTTC. This encodes CASSLSRTGNVGYTF.

This clone came up once. The chain employs TRBV10-3 and TRBJ1-5; TRBD1 aligns across 7 bases. The length of the CDR3 is 13 residues. With V trimmed by 5 bases and J by 4 bases, 2 bases remained unmatched. CDR1 is ENHRY and CDR2 is SYGVKD in the germline V gene. CDR3 DNA: TGTGCCATCAGTTTACAGGGGAATCAGCCCCAGCATTTT. Translating gives CAISLQGNQPQHF.

The rearrangement links TRBV10-2 to TRBJ2-3, with 8 bases fitting TRBD2. There are 17 residues in the CDR3. Germline V gene data show CDR1 as WSHSY and CDR2 as SAAADI. V lost 0 bases to trimming and J lost 2 bases; unmatched junction nucleotides: 7. The CDR3 region is CASSESLPGGPTDTQYF. DNA for the CDR3: TGCGCCAGCAGTGAGTCGTTACCGGGGGGGCCCACAGATACGCAGTATTTT.